These T cell receptor beta chains were read from a single sample in a study of blood T cell repertoires in COVID-19. Clones were read by immunoSEQ multiplex PCR, and TCRdb kept only the in-frame ones, dropping some. The table includes about 380,000 clones, 88% detected once. Specimen: PBMCs or T cells enriched from blood (not recorded which). Receptors originate from a woman in her late teens or twenties who had recovered from COVID-19. Both conserved end residues are part of each CDR3. Fields, in order: V gene, J gene, CDR3 length, D gene, clone size, CDR3 DNA, CDR3 protein. D genes are given only for firm matches. Clone size is not always given. Where it is, it says once, few, many or a class for expanded clones.

TRBV12-3/TRBV12-4,TRBJ2-1,11,-,-,TGTGCCAGCAGCCCCGTCAATGAGCAGTTCTTC,CASSPVNEQFF
TRBV4-1,TRBJ1-1,14,TRBD1,-,TGCGCCAGCAGCTGGACAGGAATGAACACTGAAGCTTTCTTT,CASSWTGMNTEAFF
TRBV5-1,TRBJ2-3,14,-,-,TGCGCCAGCAGCTTGGGCAGGGGGGAGGATACGCAGTATTTT,CASSLGRGEDTQYF
TRBV5-1,TRBJ2-2,17,TRBD2,-,TGCGCCAGCAGCTTGGATGTACTAGCGGGAGGGACCGGGGAGCTGTTTTTT,CASSLDVLAGGTGELFF
TRBV11-3,TRBJ2-7,13,-,-,TGTGCCAGCAGCTCACGACAGTCCTACGAGCAGTACTTC,CASSSRQSYEQYF
TRBV30,TRBJ2-7,16,-,-,TGTGCCTGGAGTGTATTTCAGGGCCTCACTTCCTACGAGCAGTACTTC,CAWSVFQGLTSYEQYF
TRBV4-1,TRBJ1-4,15,-,-,TGCGCCAGCAGCCAAAAGGCAGGGTCAAATGAAAAACTGTTTTTT,CASSQKAGSNEKLFF
TRBV5-7,TRBJ1-2,19,TRBD1,-,TGTGCCAGCAGCTCCCGGGACCGTCGACTAACAGGGGGCGAGTATGGCTACACCTTC,CASSSRDRRLTGGEYGYTF
TRBV7-3,TRBJ1-2,16,-,-,TGTGCCAGCAGCTTAGGGGCAGGGTCAGCTAACTATGGCTACACCTTC,CASSLGAGSANYGYTF
TRBV14,TRBJ1-5,18,TRBD1,-,TGTGCCAGCAGCCAAGATAAGGGACAGGGGGTAAGTAATCAGCCCCAGCATTTT,CASSQDKGQGVSNQPQHF
TRBV5-3,TRBJ2-3,19,TRBD1,-,TGTGCCAGAAATTTTGGACCGGGACAGGGCCCAGCATTCACAGATACGCAGTATTTT,CARNFGPGQGPAFTDTQYF
TRBV27,TRBJ1-1,15,-,-,TGTGCCAGCAGTTTATCCGGGGAAGTAGGCACTGAAGCTTTCTTT,CASSLSGEVGTEAFF
TRBV6-5,TRBJ1-4,14,-,-,TGTGCCAGCAGTTCAAGACGGGTTAATGAAAAACTGTTTTTT,CASSSRRVNEKLFF
TRBV5-1,TRBJ1-1,15,TRBD1,-,TGCGCCAGCAGCATACAGGGGGCGATGGGCACTGAAGCTTTCTTT,CASSIQGAMGTEAFF
TRBV19,TRBJ1-1,14,TRBD1,-,TGTGCCAGTAGTCGGACAGGGAGGGGCACTGAAGCTTTCTTT,CASSRTGRGTEAFF
TRBV27,TRBJ1-1,14,-,-,TGTGCCAGCAGACCTACAGGGCCTTACACTGAAGCTTTCTTT,CASRPTGPYTEAFF
TRBV5-8,TRBJ1-5,11,TRBD1,-,TGTGCCAGCAGCTCCGGACAGGGGCATCATTTT,CASSSGQGHHF
TRBV4-1,TRBJ2-7,15,TRBD2,-,TGCGCCAGCAGCCTCGGACTAGCGGGGACCTACGAGCAGTACTTC,CASSLGLAGTYEQYF
TRBV27,TRBJ1-1,13,-,-,TGTGCCAGCAGTTCCGAGCTGAACACTGAAGCTTTCTTT,CASSSELNTEAFF
TRBV19,TRBJ1-3,19,TRBD1,-,TGTGCCAGTAGTACCCCCGGGACAGGGGTGAGTTTCTCTGGAAACACCATATATTTT,CASSTPGTGVSFSGNTIYF
TRBV12-3/TRBV12-4,TRBJ2-7,13,TRBD1,-,TGTGCCAGCAGTTTAAGGGGGCTCAGCGAGCAGTACTTC,CASSLRGLSEQYF
TRBV25-1,TRBJ2-5,13,-,once,TGTGCCAGCAGTGAACACTATCAAGAGACCCAGTACTTC,CASSEHYQETQYF
TRBV30,TRBJ1-5,14,-,-,TGTGCCTGGACCCTAAGGGGGTATAGTCAGCCCCAGCATTTT,CAWTLRGYSQPQHF
TRBV6-5,TRBJ1-2,15,-,-,TGTGCCAGCAGTTATAGAGGGTACGGAGACTATGGCTACACCTTC,CASSYRGYGDYGYTF
TRBV7-8,TRBJ1-6,16,TRBD1,-,TGTGCCAGCAGCTTAATTGGACAGGGAGTTAATTCACCCCTCCACTTT,CASSLIGQGVNSPLHF
TRBV11-2,TRBJ2-5,15,TRBD2,-,TGTGCCAGCAGCTTGACTAGCGGGGGCCAAGAGACCCAGTACTTC,CASSLTSGGQETQYF
TRBV11-3,TRBJ1-1,13,-,-,TGTGCCAGCAGCTTCATTAGGGGGAGTGAAGCTTTCTTT,CASSFIRGSEAFF
TRBV25-1,TRBJ1-6,17,TRBD1,-,TGTGCCAGCAGTGAAGCCGCCGGGACAGGTCAAAATTCACCCCTCCACTTT,CASSEAAGTGQNSPLHF
TRBV11-2,TRBJ1-2,14,-,-,TGTGCCAGCACCCCCGGACACACTGGTGTTGGCTACACCTTC,CASTPGHTGVGYTF
TRBV4-1,TRBJ1-1,14,-,-,TGCGCCAGCAGCCCCAGGGGTATGGGCACTGAAGCTTTCTTT,CASSPRGMGTEAFF
TRBV4-2,TRBJ1-4,14,-,-,TGTGCCAGCAGCCCTCAACAGGGCGGTGAAAAACTGTTTTTT,CASSPQQGGEKLFF
TRBV6-5,TRBJ2-5,15,TRBD2,-,TGTGCCAGCAGTTACTCGGGGACTAGTTACGAGACCCAGTACTTC,CASSYSGTSYETQYF
TRBV5-4,TRBJ1-6,15,TRBD1,-,TGTGCCAGCAGCTTTTTAACAGGGGATAATTCACCCCTCCACTTT,CASSFLTGDNSPLHF
TRBV7-3,TRBJ2-1,19,TRBD2,-,TGTGCCAGCAGCGGCCCGGGACTAGCGGGGCCCCATTCCTACAATGAGCAGTTCTTC,CASSGPGLAGPHSYNEQFF
TRBV11-2,TRBJ2-2,16,TRBD1,-,TGTGCCAGCAGCTTCAGGGGGTCCCAGTTTTCCGGGGAGCTGTTTTTT,CASSFRGSQFSGELFF
TRBV3-1/TRBV3-2,TRBJ1-2,16,TRBD1,-,TGTGCCAGCAGCCCCAGGACCTCAGGGGGCACCTATGGCTACACCTTC,CASSPRTSGGTYGYTF
TRBV28,TRBJ2-1,12,TRBD2,-,TGTGCCAGCAGACCGAGCGGGGGCAGGGAGTTCTTC,CASRPSGGREFF